This TCR beta chain was observed in a study of T cells in Graves' hyperthyroidism and ophthalmopathy. Notes on the study in general: Model output signaled ophthalmopathy a median about seven months ahead of onset.

The TCR beta CDR3 regions underwent amplification using RNA transcripts as the source. The HTBI primer set served for first-round RT-PCR of the TCR CDR3. TCRdb ran MiXCR on the multiplex PCR reads and lists one entry per CDR3 protein. Of 350,000 to 500,000 distinct CDR3 sequences in the sample, roughly 15% were seen once. With regard to this clonotype: Its antigen is unknown.

Germline assignment: CDR1 MDHEN and CDR2 SYDVKM. This CDR3 has 16 residues. Trimming left V 2 bases short and J 4 bases short, with 18 bases between. Absent ophthalmopathy progression within 18 months defined stable Graves' hyperthyroidism. This TCR came from a woman between 18 and 29 years old with Graves' hyperthyroidism. Sequencing was performed on blood. The V gene is TRBV28, the J gene TRBJ2-7, with a weak D call TRBD1 (6 bases). This CDR3 reads CASSLTGRVTGYEQYF. CDR3 coding DNA: TGTGCCAGCAGTTTAACAGGGCGGGTCACAGGGTACGAGCAGTACTTC.